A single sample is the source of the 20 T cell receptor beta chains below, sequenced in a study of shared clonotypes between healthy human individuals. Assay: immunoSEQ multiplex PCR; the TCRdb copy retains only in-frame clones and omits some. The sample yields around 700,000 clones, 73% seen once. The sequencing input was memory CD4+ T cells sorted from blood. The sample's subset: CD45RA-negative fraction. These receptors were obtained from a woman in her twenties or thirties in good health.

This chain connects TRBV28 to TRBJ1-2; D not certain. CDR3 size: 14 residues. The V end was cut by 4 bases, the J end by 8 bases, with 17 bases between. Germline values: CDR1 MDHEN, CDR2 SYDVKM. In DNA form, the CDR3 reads TGTGCCAGCAGTTCCCCCCCGATCGGACGAGGCTACACCTTC. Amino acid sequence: CASSSPPIGRGYTF.

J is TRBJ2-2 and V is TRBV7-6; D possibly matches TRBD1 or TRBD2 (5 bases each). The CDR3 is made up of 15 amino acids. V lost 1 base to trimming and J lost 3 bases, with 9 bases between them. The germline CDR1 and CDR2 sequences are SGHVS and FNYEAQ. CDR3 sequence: CASSLGVGDTGELFF. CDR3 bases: TGTGCCAGCAGCTTAGGAGTGGGGGACACCGGGGAGCTGTTTTTT.

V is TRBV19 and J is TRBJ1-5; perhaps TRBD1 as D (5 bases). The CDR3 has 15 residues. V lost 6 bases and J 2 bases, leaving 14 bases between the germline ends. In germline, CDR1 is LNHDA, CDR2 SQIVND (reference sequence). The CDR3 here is CASRYRGTGNQPQHF. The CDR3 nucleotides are TGTGCCAGTAGATATAGAGGGACGGGCAATCAGCCCCAGCATTTT.

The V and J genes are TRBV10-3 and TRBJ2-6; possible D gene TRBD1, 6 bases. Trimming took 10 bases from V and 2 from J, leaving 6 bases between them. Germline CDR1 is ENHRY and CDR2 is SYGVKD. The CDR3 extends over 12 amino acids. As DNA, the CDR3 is TGTGCCACAGGGGCTGGGGCCAACGTCCTGACTTTC. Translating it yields CATGAGANVLTF.

The CDR3: CASSPRQGGNQPQHF. CDR3 nucleotides: TGTGCCAGCAGTCCCAGGCAGGGCGGGAATCAGCCCCAGCATTTT. V is TRBV11-2 and J is TRBJ1-5, with D perhaps matching TRBD1 (5 bases). The CDR3 consists of 15 residues. Germline CDR1 and CDR2: SGHAT and FQNNGV. The V end lost 6 bases, the J end lost 4 bases, and 16 bases lay between the germline ends.

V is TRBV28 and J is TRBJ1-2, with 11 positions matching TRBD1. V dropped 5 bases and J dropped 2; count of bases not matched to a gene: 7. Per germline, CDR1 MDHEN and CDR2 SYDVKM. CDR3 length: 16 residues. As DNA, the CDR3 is TGTGCCAGCAGTCTCGTAGGGACAGGGGGGAACTATGGCTACACCTTC. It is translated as CASSLVGTGGNYGYTF.

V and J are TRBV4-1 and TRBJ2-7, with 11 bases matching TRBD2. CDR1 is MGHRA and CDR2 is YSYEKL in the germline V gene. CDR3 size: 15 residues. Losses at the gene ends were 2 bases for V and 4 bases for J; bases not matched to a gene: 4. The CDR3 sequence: CASSQTSGSLYEQYF. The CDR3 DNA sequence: TGCGCCAGCAGCCAAACTAGCGGGAGTTTGTACGAGCAGTACTTC.

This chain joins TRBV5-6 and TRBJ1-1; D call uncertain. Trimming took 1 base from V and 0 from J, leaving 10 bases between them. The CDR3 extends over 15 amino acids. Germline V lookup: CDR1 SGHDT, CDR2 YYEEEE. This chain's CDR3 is CASSLYGRMNTEAFF. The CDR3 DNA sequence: TGTGCCAGCAGCTTGTATGGTCGTATGAACACTGAAGCTTTCTTT.

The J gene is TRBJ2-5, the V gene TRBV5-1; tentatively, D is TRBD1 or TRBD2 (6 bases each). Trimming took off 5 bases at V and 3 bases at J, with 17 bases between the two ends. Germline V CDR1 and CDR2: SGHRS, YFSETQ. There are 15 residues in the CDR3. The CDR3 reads CASRSPGAGKETQYF. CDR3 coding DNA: TGCGCCAGCAGGAGCCCGGGGGCGGGGAAAGAGACCCAGTACTTC.

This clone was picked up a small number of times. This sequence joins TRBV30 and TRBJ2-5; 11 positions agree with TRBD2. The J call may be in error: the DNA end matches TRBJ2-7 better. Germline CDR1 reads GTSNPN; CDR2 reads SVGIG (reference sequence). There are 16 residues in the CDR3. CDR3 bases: TGTGCCTGGAGTGTAACGGGACTAGCGGATACCTACGAGCAGTACTTC. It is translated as CAWSVTGLADTYEQYF.

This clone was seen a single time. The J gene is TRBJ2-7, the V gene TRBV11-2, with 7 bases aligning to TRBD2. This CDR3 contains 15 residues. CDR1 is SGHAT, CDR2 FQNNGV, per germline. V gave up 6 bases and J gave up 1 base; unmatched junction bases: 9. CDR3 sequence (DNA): TGTGCCAGCAGATCCTCGGGAGGTTTATCCTACGAGCAGTACTTC. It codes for CASRSSGGLSYEQYF.

CDR3 region: CASSLNSGSSETQYF. Written as DNA, the CDR3 is TGTGCCAGCAGCTTAAATAGCGGGAGTTCGGAGACCCAGTACTTC. The chain carries TRBV7-2 and TRBJ2-5; the match to TRBD2 covers 9 bases. J gave up 5 bases and V 2 bases, and 6 bases lay outside the gene matches. This CDR3 comprises 15 residues. Germline V gives CDR1 SGHTA, CDR2 FQGNSA.

CDR3 sequence reads: CATGLGANNEQFF. In DNA, the CDR3 is TGCGCCACCGGATTGGGGGCCAACAATGAGCAGTTCTTC. V and J are TRBV5-1 and TRBJ2-1; TRBD1 is a possible D gene (6 bases). Germline V gene sequence: CDR1 SGHRS, CDR2 YFSETQ. V was shortened by 9 bases and J by 5 bases, with 15 bases between the two germline ends. The CDR3 has 13 residues. Combining the CDR3 with reference TRBV5-1 and TRBJ2-1 gives the whole variable domain KAGVTQTPRYLIKTRGQQVTLSCSPISGHRSVSWYQQTPGQGLQFLFEYFSETQRNKGNFPGRFSGRQFSNSRSEMNVSTLELGDSALYLCATGLGANNEQFFGPGTRLTVL.

The CDR3 spells CASKRANTGELFF. DNA for the CDR3: TGTGCCAGTAAACGGGCCAACACCGGGGAGCTGTTTTTT. The rearrangement uses TRBV19 and TRBJ2-2; D remains ambiguous. V lost 7 bases and J lost 2, with 8 bases in between. Germline lookup yields CDR1 LNHDA and CDR2 SQIVND (reference sequence). This CDR3 has 13 residues.

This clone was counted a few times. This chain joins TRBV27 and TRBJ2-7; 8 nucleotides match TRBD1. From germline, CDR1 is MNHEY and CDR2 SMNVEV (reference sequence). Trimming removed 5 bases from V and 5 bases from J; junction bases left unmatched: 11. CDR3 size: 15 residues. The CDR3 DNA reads TGTGCCAGCAGTGCCCTGGACAGGGTAGTTCACGAGCAGTACTTC. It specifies CASSALDRVVHEQYF.

The CDR3: CASSLGLGTGDNTIYF. CDR3 coding DNA: TGTGCCAGCAGCTTGGGGCTCGGGACAGGGGACAACACCATATATTTT. The chain combines TRBV5-5 with TRBJ1-3, with 10 nucleotides matching TRBD1. The V and J ends lost 0 bases and 7 bases, in that order; junction bases with no gene match: 7. Germline CDR1 is SGHKS and CDR2 is YYEKEE (reference sequence). This CDR3 comprises 16 residues.

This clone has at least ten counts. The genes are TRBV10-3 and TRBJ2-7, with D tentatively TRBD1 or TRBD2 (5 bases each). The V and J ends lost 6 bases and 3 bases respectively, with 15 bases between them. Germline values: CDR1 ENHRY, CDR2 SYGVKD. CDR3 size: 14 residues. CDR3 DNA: TGTGCCATCAGACCCGGGGCGGGTAACTACGAGCAGTACTTC. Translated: CAIRPGAGNYEQYF.

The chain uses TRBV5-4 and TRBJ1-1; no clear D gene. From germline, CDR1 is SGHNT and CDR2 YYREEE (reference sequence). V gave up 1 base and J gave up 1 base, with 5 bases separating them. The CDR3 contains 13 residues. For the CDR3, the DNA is TGTGCCAGCAGCTTGCAACAGAACACTGAAGCTTTCTTT. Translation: CASSLQQNTEAFF.

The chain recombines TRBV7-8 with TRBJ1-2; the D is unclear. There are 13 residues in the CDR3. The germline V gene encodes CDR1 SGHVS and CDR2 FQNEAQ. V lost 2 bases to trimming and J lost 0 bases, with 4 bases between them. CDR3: CASSLNTNYGYTF. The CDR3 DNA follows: TGTGCCAGCAGCTTAAACACTAACTATGGCTACACCTTC.

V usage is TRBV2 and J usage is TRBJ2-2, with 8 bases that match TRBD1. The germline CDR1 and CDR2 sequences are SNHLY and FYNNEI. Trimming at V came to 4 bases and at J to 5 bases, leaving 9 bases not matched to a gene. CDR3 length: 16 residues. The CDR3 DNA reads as TGTGCCAGCAGTGGAGGACAGGGTGGTCGTACCGGGGAGCTGTTTTTT. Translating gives CASSGGQGGRTGELFF. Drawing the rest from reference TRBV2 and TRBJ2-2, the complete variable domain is EPEVTQTPSHQVTQMGQEVILRCVPISNHLYFYWYRQILGQKVEFLVSFYNNEISEKSEIFDDQFSVERPDGSNFTLKIRSTKLEDSAMYFCASSGGQGGRTGELFFGEGSRLTVL.